This record looks at one TCR beta chain sequence and its context. Its target is not known. Making the TCR beta libraries involved quantitative 5'-RACE with molecular barcodes. TCRdb re-derived calls from the 5' RACE reads in MiXCR, one entry per CDR3 protein. The table includes tens of thousands of distinct CDR3 sequences, 6.2% detected once. The sample is drawn from a study of CD8 T cells in ankylosing spondylitis. General study findings and limits: Reportedly, matched ankylosing spondylitis synovial fluid was significantly enriched for disease-linked clones. There was a TCR beta motif, made of fewer than 10 highly homologous variants, that appeared characteristic of ankylosing spondylitis blood. Disease-linked clones were CD8+ and relatively rare in peripheral blood.

CDR1 LGHNT and CDR2 FRNRAP come from the germline V gene. Deletions cut 6 bases from V and 1 base from J, with 12 bases between. The CDR3 extends over 14 amino acids. The sequenced material came from synovial fluid, either unsorted or a sorted T cell fraction (not recorded which). This sequence originates from a male donor with ankylosing spondylitis. The chain has TRBV12-5 and TRBJ2-5; TRBD1 might be the D (7 bases). This CDR3 is CASGAGQRQETQYF. The DNA for the CDR3 is TGTGCTAGTGGGGCGGGACAGCGCCAAGAGACCCAGTACTTC. The whole variable domain, remainder taken from reference TRBV12-5 and TRBJ2-5, is DARVTQTPRHKVTEMGQEVTMRCQPILGHNTVFWYRQTMMQGLELLAYFRNRAPLDDSGMPKDRFSAEMPDATLATLKIQPSEPRDSAVYFCASGAGQRQETQYFGPGTRLLVL.